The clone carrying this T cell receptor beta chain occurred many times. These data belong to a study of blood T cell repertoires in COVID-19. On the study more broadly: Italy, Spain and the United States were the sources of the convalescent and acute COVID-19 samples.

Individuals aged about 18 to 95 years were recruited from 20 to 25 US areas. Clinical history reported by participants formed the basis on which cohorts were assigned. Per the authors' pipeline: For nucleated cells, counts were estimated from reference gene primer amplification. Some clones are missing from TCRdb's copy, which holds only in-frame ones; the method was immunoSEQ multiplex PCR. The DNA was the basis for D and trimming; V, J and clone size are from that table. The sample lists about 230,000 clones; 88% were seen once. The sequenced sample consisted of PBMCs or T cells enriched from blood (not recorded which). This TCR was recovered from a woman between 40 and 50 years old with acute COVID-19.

The CDR3 DNA is TGCGCCAGCAGCGTGGCGCAGCGGGAGCAGGCCGGGGAGCTGTTTTTT. This translates into CASSVAQREQAGELFF. V and J are TRBV5-1 and TRBJ2-2; 8 nucleotides align to TRBD2. Germline CDR1 and CDR2: SGHRS and YFSETQ. The CDR3 loop spans 16 amino acids. V lost 4 bases to trimming and J lost 6 bases; unmatched junction nucleotides: 11. Using reference TRBV5-1 and TRBJ2-2 for the parts outside the CDR3, the full variable domain is KAGVTQTPRYLIKTRGQQVTLSCSPISGHRSVSWYQQTPGQGLQFLFEYFSETQRNKGNFPGRFSGRQFSNSRSEMNVSTLELGDSALYLCASSVAQREQAGELFFGEGSRLTVL.